This T cell receptor delta chain was sequenced in a study of gamma-delta T cells after stem cell transplantation. TCRdb re-called clones from the RT-PCR reads via CATT. Of some 3,100 delta-chain clones in the sample, about 3.1% are singletons; the top ten hold 20% to 30%. To note about this clone: With only one base between it and a far larger clone, this is likely a read error.

CDR1 GEAIGNYY and CDR2 EKD come from the germline V gene. J was trimmed by 0 bases and V by 1 base; bases with no gene match: 16. CDR3 size: 19 residues. Input material: gamma-delta T cells. This TCR came from a human donor. It is not recorded whose cells these are; they may come from a transplant donor. The chain has TRDV2 and TRDJ1; 7 nucleotides align to TRDD3. The CDR3 reads CACDTVAEGYPFNTDKLIF. CDR3 DNA: TGTGCCTGTGACACTGTTGCTGAGGGATACCCCTTTAACACCGATAAACTCATCTTT.